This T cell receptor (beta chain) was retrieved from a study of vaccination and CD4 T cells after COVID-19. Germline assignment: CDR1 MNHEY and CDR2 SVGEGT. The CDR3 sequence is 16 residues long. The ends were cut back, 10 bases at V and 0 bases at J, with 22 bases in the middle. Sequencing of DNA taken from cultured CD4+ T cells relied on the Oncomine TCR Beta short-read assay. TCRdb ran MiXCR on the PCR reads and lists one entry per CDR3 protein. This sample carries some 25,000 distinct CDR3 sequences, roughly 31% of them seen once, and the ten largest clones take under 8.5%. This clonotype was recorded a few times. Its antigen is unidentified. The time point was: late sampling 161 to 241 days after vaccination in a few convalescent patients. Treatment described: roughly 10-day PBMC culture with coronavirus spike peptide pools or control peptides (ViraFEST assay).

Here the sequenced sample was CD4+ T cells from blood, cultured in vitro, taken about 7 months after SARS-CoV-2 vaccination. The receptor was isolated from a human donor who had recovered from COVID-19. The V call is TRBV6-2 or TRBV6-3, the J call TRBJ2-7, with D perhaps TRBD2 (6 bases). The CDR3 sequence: CATAVDGSPVSYEQYF. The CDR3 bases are TGTGCCACCGCTGTGGACGGGAGCCCTGTCTCCTACGAGCAGTACTTC.